The 32 T cell receptor beta chains given below trace back to one sample, sequenced in a study of shared clonotypes between healthy human individuals. The assay was immunoSEQ multiplex PCR, and TCRdb's table has in-frame clones only and misses some. This table has around 450,000 clones, more than 75% appearing once. Sequencing was carried out using PBMCs. These receptors were taken from a woman aged 40-49 years in good health. Some clones in this sample may be carry-over from other donors' samples.

The rearrangement joins TRBV28 to TRBJ2-7, with D unresolved. V was cut by 5 bases and J by 7 bases, with 18 bases left in between. Germline assignment: CDR1 MDHEN and CDR2 SYDVKM. The CDR3 consists of 14 residues. CDR3 region: CASSPPNSVGEQYF. CDR3 bases: TGTGCCAGCAGTCCCCCAAACTCCGTGGGGGAGCAGTACTTC.

Here the CDR3 reads CASSDGTTTSYEQYF. CDR3 sequence (DNA): TGCGCCAGCAGCGACGGGACTACCACGTCCTACGAGCAGTACTTC. The chain uses TRBV5-1 and TRBJ2-7; 7 nucleotides agree with TRBD2. The CDR3 runs 15 residues. The germline CDR1 and CDR2 sequences are SGHRS and YFSETQ. Germline trimming cut 4 bases from V and 1 base from J; bases unmatched to any gene: 8.

This clone was seen a single time. V and J are TRBV30 and TRBJ2-3; 7 nucleotides match TRBD2. The CDR3 is 15 amino acids. The J segment lost 2 bases and the V segment lost 5 bases, leaving 10 bases of the junction unmatched. CDR1 and CDR2 from the germline V gene are GTSNPN and SVGIG (reference sequence). CDR3 in DNA: TGTGCCTGGTCCCCCGGCGGGAGTATCACAGATACGCAGTATTTT. It codes for CAWSPGGSITDTQYF.

The chain employs TRBV27 and TRBJ2-4; D unclear. From germline, CDR1 is MNHEY and CDR2 SMNVEV (reference sequence). Trimming took off 0 bases at V and 6 bases at J, with 9 bases between the two ends. The CDR3 is 14 amino acids. As DNA, the CDR3 is TGTGCCAGCAGTTTATCGGTTGGCCGAAACATTCAGTACTTC. Translating it yields CASSLSVGRNIQYF.

The table lists this clone with a few counts. The chain employs TRBV28 and TRBJ1-5; D remains unclear. Between the trimmed V and J ends, which lost 6 bases and 3 bases, there was a span of 9 bases. The CDR3 runs to 13 residues. Per the germline V gene, CDR1 is MDHEN and CDR2 is SYDVKM. The CDR3 DNA is TGTGCCAGCAGCTCTTCCAACAATCAGCCCCAGCATTTT. Encoded protein: CASSSSNNQPQHF.

The chain carries TRBV7-2 and TRBJ2-5; D is perhaps TRBD1 (5 bases). The V end was cut by 6 bases, the J end by 2 bases, with 10 bases between. The CDR3 extends over 13 amino acids. Germline V gene data show CDR1 as SGHTA and CDR2 as FQGNSA. CDR3 DNA: TGTGCCAGCAGAGGACAAATACAAGAGACCCAGTACTTC. As protein: CASRGQIQETQYF.

The rearrangement uses TRBV27 and TRBJ1-2, with 10 bases fitting TRBD1. The J segment lost 3 bases and the V segment lost 6 bases, leaving 10 bases of the junction unmatched. The CDR3 runs to 16 residues. Germline CDR1 and CDR2: MNHEY and SMNVEV (reference sequence). For the CDR3, the DNA is TGTGCCAGCAGATTCTCGACAGGGGGCGCTTACTATGGCTACACCTTC. Its protein is CASRFSTGGAYYGYTF.

Many counts were recorded for this clone. The chain recombines TRBV7-2 with TRBJ2-3, with D unresolved. The CDR3 runs to 12 residues. V lost 3 bases, J lost 9 bases, and 10 bases lay in between. Germline CDR1 SGHTA, CDR2 FQGNSA. This CDR3 reads CASSFTPPTQYF. CDR3 nucleotides: TGTGCCAGCAGCTTCACACCCCCCACGCAGTATTTT.

The CDR3 region is CASSTRQGPGNTIYF. In DNA form, the CDR3 reads TGTGCCAGCAGCACCAGACAGGGACCTGGAAACACCATATATTTT. V is TRBV7-6 and J is TRBJ1-3; TRBD1 matches at 7 bases. The V gene's germline CDR1 is SGHVS and CDR2 FNYEAQ. The CDR3 spans 15 residues. Unmatched junction bases numbered 6, after V lost 5 bases and J lost 2 bases.

The chain recombines TRBV19 with TRBJ2-3; no clear D. The CDR3 sequence is 17 residues long. Germline CDR1 and CDR2: LNHDA and SQIVND (reference sequence). V was trimmed by 4 bases and J by 1 base, leaving 18 bases between them. The CDR3 loop is CASSTRDTGLRTDTQYF. The CDR3 region has the DNA TGTGCCAGTAGTACCCGAGACACCGGGCTCCGCACAGATACGCAGTATTTT.

This chain uses TRBV5-8 with TRBJ2-7; TRBD1 might be the D (5 bases). V shed 5 bases and J shed 3 bases, with 18 bases lying between them. The CDR3 spans 15 residues. CDR1 and CDR2 from the germline V gene are SGHTS and YDEGEE. CDR3 DNA: TGTGCCAGCAGGAACCCAGGGAAGGGAAGCTACGAGCAGTACTTC. Residues: CASRNPGKGSYEQYF.

The chain recombines TRBV28 with TRBJ1-6, with D uncertain. The CDR3 is made up of 17 amino acids. Germline CDR1 and CDR2: MDHEN and SYDVKM. The germline V and J ends were trimmed by 6 bases and 2 bases, with 17 bases remaining between them. CDR3 in amino acids: CASRRFVLAAYNSPLHF. The CDR3 DNA follows: TGTGCCAGCAGACGATTTGTACTGGCTGCCTATAATTCACCCCTCCACTTT.

This clone was counted a few times. The rearrangement links TRBV7-2 to TRBJ2-5; 8 bases are shared with TRBD2. Per germline, CDR1 SGHTA and CDR2 FQGNSA. Trimming took 5 bases from V and 4 from J; bases not matched to a gene: 6. The CDR3 is 14 amino acids. The CDR3 nucleotides read TGTGCCAGCAGCGCCCAGACTAGCGCAGAGACCCAGTACTTC. It is translated as CASSAQTSAETQYF.

This chain uses TRBV6-1 with TRBJ1-1, with 7 bases matching TRBD1. Germline CDR1 and CDR2: MNHNS and SASEGT. V lost 1 base to trimming and J lost 0 bases; unmatched junction nucleotides: 5. This CDR3 is built from 16 residues. The CDR3 protein is CASSEVWGQLNTEAFF. CDR3 bases: TGTGCCAGCAGTGAAGTTTGGGGACAGTTGAACACTGAAGCTTTCTTT.

The chain links TRBV7-9 to TRBJ1-3; possibly TRBD1 for D (5 bases). The CDR3 contains 19 residues. The germline CDR1 and CDR2 sequences are SEHNR and FQNEAQ (reference sequence). The V and J ends lost 3 bases and 6 bases respectively, with 27 bases between them. The CDR3 sequence is CASSFLAVPSGTETNTIYF. The CDR3, as DNA: TGTGCCAGCAGCTTCCTCGCCGTACCATCCGGGACGGAGACAAACACCATATATTTT.

The rearrangement links TRBV7-3 to TRBJ2-7, with 7 bases identical to TRBD2. The germline gives CDR1 SGHTA, CDR2 FQGTGA. The CDR3 extends over 15 amino acids. V was clipped by 0 bases and J by 0 bases; unmatched bases: 2. In nucleotides, the CDR3 is TGTGCCAGCAGCTTAACGGGCGGGAGCTCCTACGAGCAGTACTTC. Encoded protein: CASSLTGGSSYEQYF.

The V and J genes are TRBV29-1 and TRBJ1-1; 11 positions agree with TRBD1. After removal of 5 bases from V and 6 bases from J, the junction contained 8 bases not matched to a gene. The CDR3 is 14 residues long. CDR1 is SQVTM, CDR2 ANQGSEA, per germline. DNA of the CDR3: TGCAGCGTTATGGACAGGGGGCGAGGATCTGAAGCTTTCTTT. Translated: CSVMDRGRGSEAFF.

This clone has more than one count but fewer than ten. The chain uses TRBV10-3 and TRBJ1-5, with D possibly being TRBD1 (6 bases). The ends were cut back, 8 bases at V and 0 bases at J, with 8 bases in the middle. CDR3 length equals 13 residues. Germline values: CDR1 ENHRY, CDR2 SYGVKD. In DNA, the CDR3 is TGTGCCATCTCGGACAGTAGCAATCAGCCCCAGCATTTT. Its translation: CAISDSSNQPQHF.

The count of this clone is one. The chain is built from TRBV27 and TRBJ1-5; D unclear. Germline assignment: CDR1 MNHEY and CDR2 SMNVEV (reference sequence). Trimming left V 4 bases short and J 0 bases short, with 10 bases between. The CDR3 contains 15 residues. The CDR3 loop reads CASSWAVHSNQPQHF. In DNA form, the CDR3 reads TGTGCCAGCAGTTGGGCGGTACATAGCAATCAGCCCCAGCATTTT.

J is TRBJ2-7 and V is TRBV27; D remains ambiguous. CDR3 length equals 14 residues. Trimming removed 2 bases from V and 0 bases from J, with 8 bases in between. Per germline, CDR1 MNHEY and CDR2 SMNVEV (reference sequence). CDR3 sequence (DNA): TGTGCCAGCAGTTTAACTCGGAACTCCTACGAGCAGTACTTC. Its translation: CASSLTRNSYEQYF.

The chain couples TRBV5-1 to TRBJ2-5, with 7 bases identical to TRBD1. Per the germline V gene, CDR1 is SGHRS and CDR2 is YFSETQ. CDR3 length: 15 residues. With V trimmed by 5 bases and J by 3 bases, 10 bases remained unmatched. CDR3 residues: CASRRTTGSKETQYF. Here the CDR3 DNA reads TGCGCCAGCAGAAGGACGACAGGGAGCAAAGAGACCCAGTACTTC.

The V gene is TRBV7-2, the J gene TRBJ1-6, with 9 nucleotides matching TRBD1. Germline V gene sequence: CDR1 SGHTA, CDR2 FQGNSA. This CDR3 is built from 15 residues. With 1 base clipped from V and 6 bases from J, the junction kept 1 base outside the gene matches. The DNA of the CDR3 is TGTGCCAGCAGCTTAGTGACAGGGGGTAATTCACCCCTCCACTTT. Protein product: CASSLVTGGNSPLHF.

This clone was observed a few times. V gene TRBV6-1 combines with J gene TRBJ2-3, with 7 bases aligning to TRBD2. CDR3 size: 14 residues. Germline lookup yields CDR1 MNHNS and CDR2 SASEGT. J lost 5 bases, V lost 4 bases, and 6 bases had no gene match. The CDR3 here is CASSVAGVKDTQYF. The CDR3, as DNA: TGTGCCAGCAGTGTTGCGGGAGTAAAAGATACGCAGTATTTT.

The V gene is TRBV27, the J gene TRBJ2-2, with unresolved D. The germline V and J ends were trimmed by 3 bases and 6 bases, with 5 bases remaining between them. Germline lookup yields CDR1 MNHEY and CDR2 SMNVEV (reference sequence). The CDR3 covers 12 residues. For the CDR3, the DNA is TGTGCCAGCAGTTTTAGGGCCGGGGAGCTGTTTTTT. Protein sequence: CASSFRAGELFF.

The count of this clone is one. CDR3 loop: CASSDGLSVRIQYF. The CDR3 DNA sequence: TGTGCCAGCAGTGATGGGTTGTCGGTTCGCATTCAGTACTTC. This rearrangement joins TRBV2 to TRBJ2-4, with unresolved D. Trimming removed 3 bases at V and 9 bases at J, with 15 bases between. The germline V gene encodes CDR1 SNHLY and CDR2 FYNNEI. The CDR3 extends over 14 amino acids.

This chain links TRBV6-1 with TRBJ2-1; D unclear. Germline values: CDR1 MNHNS, CDR2 SASEGT. V shed 7 bases and J shed 8 bases, with 15 bases lying between them. The CDR3 runs to 13 residues. CDR3 residues: CASTKNLVHEQFF. CDR3 bases: TGTGCCAGCACCAAAAACCTTGTGCATGAGCAGTTCTTC.

The chain joins TRBV7-2 to TRBJ2-1; D not resolved. This CDR3 is built from 17 residues. Germline V gene data show CDR1 as SGHTA and CDR2 as FQGNSA. Trimming left V 7 bases short and J 1 base short, with 20 bases between. The CDR3 reads CASTSIIRSYSYNEQFF. CDR3 coding DNA: TGTGCCAGCACCTCCATTATTCGAAGTTATTCCTACAATGAGCAGTTCTTC.

V and J are TRBV5-1 and TRBJ1-2, with 8 bases lining up with TRBD1. The CDR3 runs to 14 residues. The trim removed 4 bases at V and 3 bases at J, leaving 5 bases unmatched. Germline assignment: CDR1 SGHRS and CDR2 YFSETQ. The CDR3 coding sequence is TGCGCCAGCAGCCCAGGACAGGGCTACTATGGCTACACCTTC. Its protein product is CASSPGQGYYGYTF.

The chain has TRBV11-1 and TRBJ1-1, with TRBD1 matching over 10 bases. The length of the CDR3 is 18 residues. From germline, CDR1 is SGHAT and CDR2 FQDESV (reference sequence). Unmatched junction bases numbered 12, after V lost 3 bases and J lost 2 bases. CDR3 DNA sequence: TGTGCCAGCAGCTTGCTGACAGGGGGCTGGTTTGGTAACACTGAAGCTTTCTTT. Translation: CASSLLTGGWFGNTEAFF.

This chain joins TRBV7-2 and TRBJ2-7, with 7 bases identical to TRBD1. The CDR3 sequence is 14 residues long. Germline CDR1 and CDR2: SGHTA and FQGNSA. V shed 1 base, J shed 5 bases, and the junction held 5 bases outside the gene matches. The chain's CDR3 is CASSLGRGFDEQYF. In nucleotides, the CDR3 is TGTGCCAGCAGCTTAGGCAGGGGGTTCGACGAGCAGTACTTC.

V is TRBV4-1 and J is TRBJ2-7; the D gene is possibly TRBD1 (6 bases). The CDR3 is made up of 15 amino acids. Germline loops: CDR1 MGHRA, CDR2 YSYEKL. The ends were cut back, 0 bases at V and 2 bases at J, with 11 bases in the middle. The CDR3 DNA reads TGCGCCAGCAGCCAAGATCCGGGACATACCTACGAGCAGTACTTC. It specifies CASSQDPGHTYEQYF.

The chain joins TRBV6-1 to TRBJ1-6; no clear D. The CDR3 spans 13 residues. Looked up from germline, CDR1 is MNHNS and CDR2 is SASEGT. Trimming stripped 5 bases from V and 2 bases from J, with 4 bases between. CDR3 sequence reads: CASSNTYNSPLHF. The CDR3 region has the DNA TGTGCCAGCAGTAACACCTATAATTCACCCCTCCACTTT.